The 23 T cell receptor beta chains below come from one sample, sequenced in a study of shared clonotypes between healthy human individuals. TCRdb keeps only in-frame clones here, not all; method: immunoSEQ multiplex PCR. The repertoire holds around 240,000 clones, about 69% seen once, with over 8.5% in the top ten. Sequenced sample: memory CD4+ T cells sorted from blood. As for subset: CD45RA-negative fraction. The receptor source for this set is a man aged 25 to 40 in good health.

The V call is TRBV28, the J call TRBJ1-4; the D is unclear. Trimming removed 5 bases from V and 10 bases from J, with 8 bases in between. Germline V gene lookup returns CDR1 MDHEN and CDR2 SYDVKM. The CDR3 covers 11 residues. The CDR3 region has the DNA TGTGCCAGCAGTACTAAGGGAAAACTGTTTTTT. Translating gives CASSTKGKLFF. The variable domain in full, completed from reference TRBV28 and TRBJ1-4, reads DVKVTQSSRYLVKRTGEKVFLECVQDMDHENMFWYRQDPGLGLRLIYFSYDVKMKEKGDIPEGYSVSREKKERFSLILESASTNQTSMYLCASSTKGKLFFGSGTQLSVL.

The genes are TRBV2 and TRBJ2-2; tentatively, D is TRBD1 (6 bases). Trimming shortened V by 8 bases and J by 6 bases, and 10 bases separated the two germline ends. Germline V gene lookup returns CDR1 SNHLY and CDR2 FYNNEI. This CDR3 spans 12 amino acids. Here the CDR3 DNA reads TGTGCCAGCCACGAGGGGGCCGGGGAGCTGTTTTTT. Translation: CASHEGAGELFF.

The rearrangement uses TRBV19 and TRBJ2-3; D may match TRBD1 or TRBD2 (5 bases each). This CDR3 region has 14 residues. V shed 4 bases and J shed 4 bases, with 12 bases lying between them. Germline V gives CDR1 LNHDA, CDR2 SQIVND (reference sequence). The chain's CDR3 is CASSKQRGADTQYF. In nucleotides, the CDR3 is TGTGCCAGTAGTAAACAGAGAGGGGCAGATACGCAGTATTTT. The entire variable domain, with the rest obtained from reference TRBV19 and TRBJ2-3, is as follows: DGGITQSPKYLFRKEGQNVTLSCEQNLNHDAMYWYRQDPGQGLRLIYYSQIVNDFQKGDIAEGYSVSREKKESFPLTVTSAQKNPTAFYLCASSKQRGADTQYFGPGTRLTVL.

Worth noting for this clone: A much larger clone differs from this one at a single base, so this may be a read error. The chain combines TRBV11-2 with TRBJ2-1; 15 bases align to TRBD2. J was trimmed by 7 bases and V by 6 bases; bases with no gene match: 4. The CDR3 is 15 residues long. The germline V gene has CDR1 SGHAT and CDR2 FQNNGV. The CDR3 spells CASSPGTSGRNEQFF. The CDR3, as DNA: TGTGCCAGCAGTCCTGGGACTAGCGGGAGGAATGAGCAGTTCTTC. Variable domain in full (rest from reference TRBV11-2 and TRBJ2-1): EAGVAQSPRYKIIEKRQSVAFWCNPISGHATLYWYQQILGQGPKLLIQFQNNGVVDDSQLPKDRFSAERLKGVDSTLKIQPAKLEDSAVYLCASSPGTSGRNEQFFGPGTRLTVL.

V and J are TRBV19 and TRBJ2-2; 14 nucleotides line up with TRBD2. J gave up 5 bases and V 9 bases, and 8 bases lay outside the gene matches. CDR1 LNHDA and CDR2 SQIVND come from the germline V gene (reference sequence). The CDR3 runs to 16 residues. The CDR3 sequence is CASSWRTSGGTGELFF. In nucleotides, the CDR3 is TGTGCCAGCTCATGGAGGACTAGCGGGGGGACCGGGGAGCTGTTTTTT.

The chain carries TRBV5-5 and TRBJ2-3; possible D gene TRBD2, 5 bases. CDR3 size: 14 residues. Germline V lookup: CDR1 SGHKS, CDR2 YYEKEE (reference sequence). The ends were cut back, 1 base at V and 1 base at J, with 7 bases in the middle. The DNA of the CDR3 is TGTGCCAGCAGCTTGATTAGCGGCACAGATACGCAGTATTTT. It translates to CASSLISGTDTQYF.

The CDR3 DNA reads TGCAGTGCCCGCTCTATGGATACGCAGTATTTT. Protein: CSARSMDTQYF. The chain couples TRBV20-1 to TRBJ2-3; D not certain. The V and J ends lost 6 bases and 6 bases respectively, with 10 bases between them. The CDR3 totals 11 residues. Germline V CDR1 and CDR2: DFQATT, SNEGSKA (reference sequence).

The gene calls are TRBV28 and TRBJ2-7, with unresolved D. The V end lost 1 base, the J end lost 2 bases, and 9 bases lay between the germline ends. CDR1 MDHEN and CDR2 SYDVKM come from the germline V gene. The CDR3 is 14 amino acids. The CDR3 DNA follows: TGTGCCAGCAGTTTATTCCTCCAGACCTACGAGCAGTACTTC. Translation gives CASSLFLQTYEQYF.

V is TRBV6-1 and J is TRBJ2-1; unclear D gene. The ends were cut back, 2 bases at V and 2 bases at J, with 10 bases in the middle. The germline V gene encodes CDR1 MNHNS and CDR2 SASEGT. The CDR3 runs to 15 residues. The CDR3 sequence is CASSELERPYNEQFF. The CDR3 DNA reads TGTGCCAGCAGTGAATTGGAGCGCCCCTACAATGAGCAGTTCTTC.

The CDR3 region is CASSLFGTLHEQFF. In DNA form, the CDR3 reads TGTGCCAGCAGTCTCTTCGGGACTTTGCATGAGCAGTTCTTC. J is TRBJ2-1 and V is TRBV7-6, with a tentative D call TRBD2 (6 bases). The V gene lost 6 bases and the J gene lost 8 bases, with 17 bases spanning the gap. The CDR3 spans 14 residues. CDR1 SGHVS and CDR2 FNYEAQ come from the germline V gene.

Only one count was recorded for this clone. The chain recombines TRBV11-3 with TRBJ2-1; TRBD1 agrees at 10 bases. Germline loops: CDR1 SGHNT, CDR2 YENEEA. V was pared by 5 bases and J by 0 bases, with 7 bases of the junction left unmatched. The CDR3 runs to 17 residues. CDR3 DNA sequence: TGTGCCAGCAGCATCCGGGACAGGGGAGCCTCCTACAATGAGCAGTTCTTC. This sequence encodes CASSIRDRGASYNEQFF.

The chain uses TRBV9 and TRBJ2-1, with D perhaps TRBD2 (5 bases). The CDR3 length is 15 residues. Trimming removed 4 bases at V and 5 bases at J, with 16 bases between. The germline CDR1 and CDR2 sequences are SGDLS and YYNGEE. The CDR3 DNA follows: TGTGCCAGCAGCCGCGGGTTTAGGGAGCACAATGAGCAGTTCTTC. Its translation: CASSRGFREHNEQFF.

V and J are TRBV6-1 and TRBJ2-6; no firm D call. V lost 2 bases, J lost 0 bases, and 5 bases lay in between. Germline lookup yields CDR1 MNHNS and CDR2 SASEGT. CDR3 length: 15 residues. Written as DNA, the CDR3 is TGTGCCAGCAGTGAAACCCCCTCTGGGGCCAACGTCCTGACTTTC. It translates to CASSETPSGANVLTF.

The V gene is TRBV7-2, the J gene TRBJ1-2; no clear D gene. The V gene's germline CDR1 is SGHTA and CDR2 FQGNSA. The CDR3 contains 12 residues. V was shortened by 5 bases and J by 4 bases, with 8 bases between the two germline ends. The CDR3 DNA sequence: TGTGCCAGCAGCCCGCCCGGCTATGGCTACACCTTC. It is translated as CASSPPGYGYTF. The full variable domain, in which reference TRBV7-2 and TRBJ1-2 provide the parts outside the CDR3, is GAGVSQSPSNKVTEKGKDVELRCDPISGHTALYWYRQSLGQGLEFLIYFQGNSAPDKSGLPSDRFSAERTGGSVSTLTIQRTQQEDSAVYLCASSPPGYGYTFGSGTRLTVV.

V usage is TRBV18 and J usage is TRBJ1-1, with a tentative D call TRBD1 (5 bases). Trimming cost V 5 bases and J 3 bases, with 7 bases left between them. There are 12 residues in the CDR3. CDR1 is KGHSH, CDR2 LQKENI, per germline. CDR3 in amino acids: CASSAGDTEAFF. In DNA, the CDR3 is TGTGCCAGCTCAGCGGGGGACACTGAAGCTTTCTTT.

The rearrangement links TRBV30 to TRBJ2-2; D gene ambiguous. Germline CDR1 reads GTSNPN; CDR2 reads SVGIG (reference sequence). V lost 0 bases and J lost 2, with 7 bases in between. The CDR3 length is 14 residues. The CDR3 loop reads CAWSVGSNTGELFF. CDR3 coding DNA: TGTGCCTGGAGTGTTGGGTCCAACACCGGGGAGCTGTTTTTT.

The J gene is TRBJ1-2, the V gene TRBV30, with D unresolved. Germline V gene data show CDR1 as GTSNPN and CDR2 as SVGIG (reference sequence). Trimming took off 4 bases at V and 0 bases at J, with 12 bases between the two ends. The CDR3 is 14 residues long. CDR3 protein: CAWMKAPSNYGYTF. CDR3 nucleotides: TGTGCCTGGATGAAAGCGCCGTCTAACTATGGCTACACCTTC.

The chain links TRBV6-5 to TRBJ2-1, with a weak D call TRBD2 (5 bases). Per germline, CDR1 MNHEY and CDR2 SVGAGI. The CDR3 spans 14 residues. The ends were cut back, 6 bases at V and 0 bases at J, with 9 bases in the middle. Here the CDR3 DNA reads TGTGCCAGCAGCCAGACTAACTCCTACAATGAGCAGTTCTTC. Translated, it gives CASSQTNSYNEQFF.

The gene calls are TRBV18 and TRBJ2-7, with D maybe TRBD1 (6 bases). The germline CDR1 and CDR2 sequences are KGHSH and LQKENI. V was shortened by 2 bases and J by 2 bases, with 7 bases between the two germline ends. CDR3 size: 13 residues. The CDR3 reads CASSPNRAYEQYF. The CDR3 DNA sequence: TGTGCCAGCTCACCAAACAGGGCCTACGAGCAGTACTTC.

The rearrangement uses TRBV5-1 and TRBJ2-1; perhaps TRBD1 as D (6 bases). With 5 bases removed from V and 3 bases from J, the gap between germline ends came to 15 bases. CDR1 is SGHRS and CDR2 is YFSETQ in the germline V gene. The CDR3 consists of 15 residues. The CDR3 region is CASRSGDRLYNEQFF. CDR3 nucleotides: TGCGCCAGCAGGTCAGGGGATCGACTCTACAATGAGCAGTTCTTC.

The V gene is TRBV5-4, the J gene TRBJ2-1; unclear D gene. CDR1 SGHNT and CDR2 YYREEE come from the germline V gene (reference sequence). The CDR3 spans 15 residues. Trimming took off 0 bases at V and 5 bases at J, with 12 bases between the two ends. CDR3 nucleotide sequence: TGTGCCAGCAGCTTGGCCGAACAGAGTCACAATGAGCAGTTCTTC. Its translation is CASSLAEQSHNEQFF.

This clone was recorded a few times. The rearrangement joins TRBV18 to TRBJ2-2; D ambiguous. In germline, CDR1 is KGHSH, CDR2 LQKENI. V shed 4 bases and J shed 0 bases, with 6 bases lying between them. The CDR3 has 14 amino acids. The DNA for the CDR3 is TGTGCCAGCTCACAGACGGCGAACACCGGGGAGCTGTTTTTT. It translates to CASSQTANTGELFF.

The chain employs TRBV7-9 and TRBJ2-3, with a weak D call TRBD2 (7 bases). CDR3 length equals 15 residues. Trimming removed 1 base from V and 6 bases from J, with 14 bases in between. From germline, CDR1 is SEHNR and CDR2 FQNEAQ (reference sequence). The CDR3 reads CASSLVSGEGDTQYF. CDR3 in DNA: TGTGCCAGCAGCTTAGTTTCAGGGGAGGGGGATACGCAGTATTTT.